What follows are 21 T cell receptor beta chains derived from one specimen sequenced in a study of blood T cell repertoires in COVID-19. Here immunoSEQ multiplex PCR was the method, and the copy in TCRdb shows in-frame clones only, minus some. The data contain 250,000 to 300,000 clones, approximately 90% of them singletons. Sample: PBMCs or T cells enriched from blood (not recorded which). These receptors all stem from an older woman in a cohort exposed to, infected with or recovered from COVID-19 (not recorded which).

This clone appeared a few times. This rearrangement joins TRBV28 to TRBJ1-4; 8 bases are a match to TRBD1. Germline V gene data show CDR1 as MDHEN and CDR2 as SYDVKM. This CDR3 spans 15 amino acids. V lost 7 bases and J lost 3; bases outside the gene matches: 7. The CDR3 spells CASIRGQGPNEKLFF. Written as DNA, the CDR3 is TGTGCCAGCATTAGAGGACAGGGACCTAATGAAAAACTGTTTTTT.

V is TRBV21-1 and J is TRBJ1-5; the table assigns TRBD1, which was not confirmed against the DNA. TRBV21-1 is listed as a pseudogene. This CDR3 comprises 17 residues. The DNA for the CDR3 is TGTGCCAGCAGCAAATCCCCCCCTCAGGGGAAGCATCAGCCCCAGCATTTT. It encodes CASSKSPPQGKHQPQHF.

This clone was observed once. V and J are TRBV19 and TRBJ2-2, with TRBD1 as a possible D gene (6 bases). This CDR3 region has 14 residues. V lost 8 bases and J lost 6, with 16 bases in between. In germline, CDR1 is LNHDA, CDR2 SQIVND (reference sequence). The CDR3 DNA follows: TGTGCCAGTCGCGTCCAGGGGTCCGCCGGGGAGCTGTTTTTT. Translating it yields CASRVQGSAGELFF. Full variable domain (rest looked up from reference TRBV19 and TRBJ2-2): DGGITQSPKYLFRKEGQNVTLSCEQNLNHDAMYWYRQDPGQGLRLIYYSQIVNDFQKGDIAEGYSVSREKKESFPLTVTSAQKNPTAFYLCASRVQGSAGELFFGEGSRLTVL.

This sequence joins TRBV7-2 and TRBJ2-3; no clear D. This CDR3 comprises 14 residues. The V and J ends lost 3 bases and 1 base respectively, with 8 bases between them. CDR1 and CDR2 (germline): SGHTA, FQGNSA. CDR3 amino acids: CASSFSSRTDTQYF. CDR3 sequence (DNA): TGTGCCAGCAGCTTTAGTAGCCGCACAGATACGCAGTATTTT.

This clone was detected only a few times. The chain employs TRBV9 and TRBJ2-7, with TRBD2 matching 8 bases. After removal of 4 bases from V and 7 bases from J, the junction contained 7 bases not matched to a gene. The germline CDR1 and CDR2 sequences are SGDLS and YYNGEE. The CDR3 contains 13 residues. The CDR3 loop is CASSTGLAREQYF. The DNA of the CDR3 is TGTGCCAGCAGCACCGGACTAGCAAGGGAGCAGTACTTC.

This chain links TRBV9 with TRBJ2-1; 8 positions match TRBD1. The germline V gene encodes CDR1 SGDLS and CDR2 YYNGEE. The V segment lost 4 bases and the J segment 12 bases; nucleotides outside the gene matches: 3. CDR3 length: 11 residues. In nucleotides, the CDR3 is TGTGCCAGCAGCTCCGGACAGGGGCAGTTCTTC. Translated, it gives CASSSGQGQFF.

This CDR3 is CASSLSRGNQPQHF. Here the CDR3 DNA reads TGTGCCAGCAGCTTAAGCAGGGGCAATCAGCCCCAGCATTTT. The J gene is TRBJ1-5, the V gene TRBV7-2; TRBD1 might be the D (5 bases). Between the trimmed V and J ends, which lost 2 bases and 2 bases, there was a span of 7 bases. Per the germline V gene, CDR1 is SGHTA and CDR2 is FQGNSA. The CDR3 has 14 amino acids.

This clone has more than one count but fewer than ten. This chain uses TRBV6-5 with TRBJ2-7, with D perhaps matching TRBD1 (7 bases). The germline V gene has CDR1 MNHEY and CDR2 SVGAGI. The CDR3 totals 15 residues. Trimming cost V 6 bases and J 3 bases, with 18 bases left between them. The CDR3 nucleotides are TGTGCCAGCAGCTCAAGACAGGGAGGATTCTACGAGCAGTACTTC. Translating gives CASSSRQGGFYEQYF.

A single count supports this clone. The chain has TRBV3-1 (or the pseudogene TRBV3-2) and TRBJ2-1; a possible D gene is TRBD2 (5 bases). V shed 10 bases and J shed 3 bases, with 10 bases lying between them. The CDR3 loop spans 12 amino acids. CDR1 LGHDT and CDR2 YNNKEL come from the germline V gene (reference sequence). This chain's CDR3 is CATSGLYNEQFF. The CDR3 nucleotides are TGTGCCACAAGCGGCCTCTACAATGAGCAGTTCTTC.

V and J are TRBV30 and TRBJ2-1; D is possibly TRBD2 (6 bases). The CDR3 runs 15 residues. V was trimmed by 3 bases and J by 9 bases, leaving 21 bases between them. Germline assignment: CDR1 GTSNPN and CDR2 SVGIG (reference sequence). The CDR3 sequence is CAWSHSGALGIEQFF. As DNA, the CDR3 is TGTGCCTGGAGCCATAGCGGCGCTTTGGGGATTGAGCAGTTCTTC.

V is TRBV28 and J is TRBJ1-5; D ambiguous. Germline V lookup: CDR1 MDHEN, CDR2 SYDVKM. Trimming stripped 4 bases from V and 7 bases from J, with 14 bases between. CDR3 length: 14 residues. In nucleotides, the CDR3 is TGTGCCAGCAGTTCCGGCGGCCCATGGCAGCCCCAGCATTTT. This translates into CASSSGGPWQPQHF. Using reference TRBV28 and TRBJ1-5 for the parts outside the CDR3, the full variable domain is DVKVTQSSRYLVKRTGEKVFLECVQDMDHENMFWYRQDPGLGLRLIYFSYDVKMKEKGDIPEGYSVSREKKERFSLILESASTNQTSMYLCASSSGGPWQPQHFGDGTRLSIL.

The chain couples TRBV11-2 to TRBJ2-7; D might be TRBD1 (5 bases). Germline lookup yields CDR1 SGHAT and CDR2 FQNNGV. V lost 3 bases, J lost 4 bases, and 10 bases lay in between. The CDR3 is 13 amino acids. The CDR3 protein is CASSFQGGYEQYF. DNA for the CDR3: TGTGCCAGCAGCTTTCAGGGTGGGTACGAGCAGTACTTC.

This clone appeared a few times. Written as DNA, the CDR3 is TGTGCCAGCAGTGAAGCGCGGGAGGGACACGTCAGGGCAGGGATCAAGCCCCAGCATTTT. It is translated as CASSEAREGHVRAGIKPQHF. The V and J genes are TRBV2 and TRBJ1-5, with D possibly matching TRBD1 (6 bases). With 0 bases removed from V and 8 bases from J, the gap between germline ends came to 29 bases. This CDR3 comprises 20 residues. Germline V gene lookup returns CDR1 SNHLY and CDR2 FYNNEI.

The chain joins TRBV13 to TRBJ1-1; TRBD1 is a possible D gene (6 bases). CDR1 and CDR2 (germline): PRHDT, FYEKMQ (reference sequence). V gave up 5 bases and J gave up 6 bases, with 13 bases separating them. The CDR3 sequence is 13 residues long. In DNA, the CDR3 is TGTGCCAGCAGCCAAATACAGGGCGCTGAAGCTTTCTTT. Its translation is CASSQIQGAEAFF.

The chain has TRBV9 and TRBJ2-3; 9 bases map to TRBD2. The germline gives CDR1 SGDLS, CDR2 YYNGEE. This CDR3 spans 17 amino acids. Losses at the gene ends were 4 bases for V and 6 bases for J; bases not matched to a gene: 15. This CDR3 is CASSPRASGIGLDTQYF. CDR3 in DNA: TGTGCCAGCAGCCCCCGGGCTAGCGGGATTGGTTTGGATACGCAGTATTTT.

J is TRBJ2-1 and V is TRBV5-1, with D unclear. The CDR3 sequence is 12 residues long. V lost 2 bases and J lost 8, with 8 bases in between. The germline CDR1 and CDR2 sequences are SGHRS and YFSETQ. As DNA, the CDR3 is TGCGCCAGCAGCTTAGGCCAGGATGAGCAGTTCTTC. Amino acid sequence: CASSLGQDEQFF.

The V and J genes are TRBV11-2 and TRBJ2-3; 11 bases agree with TRBD2. CDR3 length: 16 amino acids. V lost 5 bases and J lost 1; bases outside the gene matches: 5. The germline gives CDR1 SGHAT, CDR2 FQNNGV. CDR3 sequence (DNA): TGTGCCAGCAGCGCGCTTAGCGGGAGGGGCACAGATACGCAGTATTTT. This sequence encodes CASSALSGRGTDTQYF.

The chain uses TRBV2 and TRBJ2-1; D perhaps matches TRBD1 (7 bases). CDR3 length equals 13 residues. Germline V gene sequence: CDR1 SNHLY, CDR2 FYNNEI. Trimming cost V 5 bases and J 9 bases, with 14 bases left between them. The CDR3: CASSLQGRSEQFF. DNA of the CDR3: TGTGCCAGCAGTTTACAGGGGAGGAGTGAGCAGTTCTTC.

The chain employs TRBV2 and TRBJ2-2; the match to TRBD1 covers 8 bases. The CDR3 spans 14 residues. CDR1 is SNHLY and CDR2 is FYNNEI in the germline V gene. The ends lost 11 bases at V and 1 base at J; junction bases unmatched: 6. CDR3 coding DNA: TGTGCCGGGGGACAGGAAATGAACACCGGGGAGCTGTTTTTT. As protein: CAGGQEMNTGELFF.

The chain is built from TRBV27 and TRBJ2-5; 15 bases agree with TRBD2. V lost 4 bases and J lost 4; bases outside the gene matches: 4. This CDR3 has 16 residues. CDR1 is MNHEY and CDR2 is SMNVEV in the germline V gene (reference sequence). CDR3 residues: CASSSPGLAGGETQYF. CDR3 sequence (DNA): TGTGCCAGCAGTTCGCCGGGACTAGCGGGAGGAGAGACCCAGTACTTC.

This chain joins TRBV7-9 and TRBJ1-2, with D uncertain. The CDR3 runs to 13 residues. In germline, CDR1 is SEHNR, CDR2 FQNEAQ (reference sequence). V gave up 1 base and J gave up 4 bases, with 7 bases separating them. CDR3 loop: CASSLGLLYGYTF. CDR3 DNA sequence: TGTGCCAGCAGCTTAGGGTTACTCTATGGCTACACCTTC.